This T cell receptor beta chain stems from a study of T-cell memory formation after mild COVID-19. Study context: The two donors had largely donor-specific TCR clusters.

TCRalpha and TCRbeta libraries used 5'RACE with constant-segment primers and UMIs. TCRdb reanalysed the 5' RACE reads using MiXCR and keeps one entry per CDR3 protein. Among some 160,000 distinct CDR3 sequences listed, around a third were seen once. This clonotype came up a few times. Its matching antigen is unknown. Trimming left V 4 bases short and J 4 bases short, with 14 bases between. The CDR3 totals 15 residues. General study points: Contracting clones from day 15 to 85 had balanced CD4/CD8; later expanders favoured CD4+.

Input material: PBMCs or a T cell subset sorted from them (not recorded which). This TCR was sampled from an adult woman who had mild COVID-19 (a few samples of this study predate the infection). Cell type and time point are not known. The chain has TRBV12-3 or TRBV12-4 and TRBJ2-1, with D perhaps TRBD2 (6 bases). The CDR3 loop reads CASSSKSGRYNEQFF. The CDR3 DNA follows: TGTGCCAGCAGTTCGAAGAGCGGGCGATACAATGAGCAGTTCTTC.